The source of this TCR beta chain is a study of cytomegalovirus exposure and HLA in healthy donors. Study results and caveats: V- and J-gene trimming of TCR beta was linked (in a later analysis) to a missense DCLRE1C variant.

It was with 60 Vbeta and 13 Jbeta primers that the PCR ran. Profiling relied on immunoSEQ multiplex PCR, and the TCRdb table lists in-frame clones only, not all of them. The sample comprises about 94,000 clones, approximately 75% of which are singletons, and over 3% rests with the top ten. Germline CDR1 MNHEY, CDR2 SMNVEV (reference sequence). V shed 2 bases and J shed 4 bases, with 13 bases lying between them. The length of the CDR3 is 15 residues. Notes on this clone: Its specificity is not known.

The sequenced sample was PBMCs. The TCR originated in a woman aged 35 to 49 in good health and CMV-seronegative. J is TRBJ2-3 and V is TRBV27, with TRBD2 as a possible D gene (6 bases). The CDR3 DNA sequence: TGTGCCAGCAGTTTACTAGGGAGGCCCGCAGATACGCAGTATTTT. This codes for CASSLLGRPADTQYF.